This T cell receptor beta chain was found in a study of shared clonotypes between healthy human individuals. Libraries were prepared by immunoSEQ multiplex PCR; TCRdb keeps only in-frame clonotypes and omits some of them. The sample lists some 630,000 clones, around 72% seen once, with less than 2% in the top ten. The CDR3 runs 17 residues. Germline V gene data show CDR1 as SGHRS and CDR2 as YFSETQ. Trimming took 2 bases from V and 3 from J, leaving 19 bases between them. Sequences were obtained from memory CD4+ T cells sorted from blood. The subset here: CD45RA-negative fraction. This TCR was recovered from a woman aged 25-40 years in good health. The gene calls are TRBV5-1 and TRBJ2-3, with D hard to call. The CDR3 spells CASSFGQYLGLTDTQYF. CDR3 nucleotide sequence: TGCGCCAGCAGCTTCGGGCAATACTTGGGCTTAACAGATACGCAGTATTTT.